Presented here are 17 T cell receptor beta chains from one specimen sequenced in a study of T-cell memory formation after mild COVID-19 (dated by TCRdb to about 2021). Libraries were built with 5' RACE. The sequencing machine was an Illumina NovaSeq 6000. Using fastp at Q25 and MiXCR, TCRdb reprocessed the public reads and kept productive beta chains. Entries that share a CDR3 protein sequence are merged under the most common genes and DNA. Present in this sample are about 55,000 distinct CDR3 sequences, 28% of which were seen just once. Approximately 43% of the sample belongs to the ten largest clones. Source material: PBMCs or a T cell subset sorted from them (not recorded which). These receptors all stem from a man between 18 and 35 years old who had mild COVID-19 (a few samples of this study predate the infection). The sample titles of this study are shuffled in the database, so cell type and time point are left out; the donor was told from shared clones.

The chain has TRBV20-1 and TRBJ1-3; 9 nucleotides line up with TRBD1. V shed 2 bases, J shed 5 bases, and the junction held 4 bases outside the gene matches. Germline V gene data show CDR1 as DFQATT and CDR2 as SNEGSKA (reference sequence). The CDR3 totals 14 residues. The chain's CDR3 is CSARTQGARNTIYF. The CDR3 nucleotides are TGCAGTGCTAGAACACAGGGGGCTAGAAACACCATATATTTT.

There are a few counts of this clonotype. The rearrangement links TRBV18 to TRBJ2-7; 8 positions agree with TRBD1. Germline V CDR1 and CDR2: KGHSH, LQKENI. This CDR3 comprises 15 residues. Losses at the gene ends were 5 bases for V and 2 bases for J; bases not matched to a gene: 8. CDR3 protein: CASSETGESPYEQYF. In DNA form, the CDR3 reads TGTGCCAGCTCAGAGACAGGGGAATCCCCCTACGAGCAGTACTTC.

The genes are TRBV9 and TRBJ1-2; 8 bases match TRBD1. The CDR3 runs to 13 residues. Germline V gene sequence: CDR1 SGDLS, CDR2 YYNGEE. V was clipped by 3 bases and J by 3 bases; unmatched bases: 1. This CDR3 is CASSAGGDYGYTF. CDR3 coding DNA: TGTGCCAGCAGCGCAGGGGGCGACTATGGCTACACCTTC.

The rearrangement links TRBV6-2 or TRBV6-3 to TRBJ1-1, with D uncertain. This CDR3 region has 14 residues. CDR1 MNHEY and CDR2 SVGEGT come from the germline V gene. Trimming cost V 2 bases and J 1 base, with 8 bases left between them. CDR3 protein: CASSYRVRNTEAFF. The DNA of the CDR3 is TGTGCCAGCAGTTACAGGGTAAGGAACACTGAAGCTTTCTTT.

This clonotype was seen only a few times. The chain has TRBV4-1 and TRBJ2-3; D is tentatively TRBD1 or TRBD2 (6 bases each). The ends were cut back, 0 bases at V and 9 bases at J, with 19 bases in the middle. The CDR3 spans 16 residues. The V gene's germline CDR1 is MGHRA and CDR2 YSYEKL. The CDR3 spells CASSQEPQDPGGTQYF. As DNA, the CDR3 is TGCGCCAGCAGCCAAGAGCCGCAAGACCCCGGGGGCACGCAGTATTTT.

J is TRBJ2-3 and V is TRBV2; D is perhaps TRBD2 (6 bases). This CDR3 is built from 13 residues. V dropped 9 bases and J dropped 2 bases, with 12 bases sitting between them. The V gene's germline CDR1 is SNHLY and CDR2 FYNNEI. CDR3 sequence reads: CASPGLTTDTQYF. DNA for the CDR3: TGTGCCAGTCCGGGACTTACCACAGATACGCAGTATTTT.

This clonotype was counted between two and nine times. The chain recombines TRBV2 with TRBJ2-6; 8 positions match TRBD1. The CDR3 runs to 16 residues. The J segment lost 1 base and the V segment lost 6 bases, leaving 5 bases of the junction unmatched. Germline-derived CDR1 and CDR2 are SNHLY and FYNNEI. CDR3 amino acids: CASRTGVASGANVLTF. CDR3 DNA: TGTGCCAGCAGGACAGGGGTAGCTTCTGGGGCCAACGTCCTGACTTTC.

In its sample, this clonotype was seen once. J is TRBJ1-2 and V is TRBV5-4; D might be TRBD1 (6 bases). The V and J ends lost 2 bases and 10 bases respectively, with 9 bases between them. CDR1 and CDR2 from the germline V gene are SGHNT and YYREEE (reference sequence). CDR3 size: 11 residues. CDR3 sequence: CASSLQGTYTF. CDR3 in DNA: TGTGCCAGCAGCTTACAGGGAACCTACACCTTC. Drawing the rest from reference TRBV5-4 and TRBJ1-2, the complete variable domain is ETGVTQSPTHLIKTRGQQVTLRCSSQSGHNTVSWYQQALGQGPQFIFQYYREEENGRGNFPPRFSGLQFPNYSSELNVNALELDDSALYLCASSLQGTYTFGSGTRLTVV.

The rearrangement uses TRBV27 and TRBJ2-3; D gene ambiguous. This CDR3 is 14 amino acids long. V was shortened by 4 bases and J by 6 bases, with 14 bases between the two germline ends. The germline V gene has CDR1 MNHEY and CDR2 SMNVEV (reference sequence). Written as DNA, the CDR3 is TGTGCCAGCAGTTCCTGGAGCGATGGGGATACGCAGTATTTT. Encoded protein: CASSSWSDGDTQYF.

This clonotype has only a few counts. The V gene is TRBV6-2 or TRBV6-3, the J gene TRBJ2-7; TRBD2 agrees at 11 bases. CDR1 and CDR2 from the germline V gene are MNHEY and SVGEGT. V lost 5 bases and J lost 3; bases outside the gene matches: 3. This CDR3 is 14 amino acids long. The CDR3, as DNA: TGTGCCAGCAGTGGGACTAGCGGATACTACGAGCAGTACTTC. It yields the protein CASSGTSGYYEQYF.

The V call is TRBV7-9, the J call TRBJ1-1; D possibly corresponds to TRBD1 (5 bases). The CDR3 loop spans 15 amino acids. Germline lookup yields CDR1 SEHNR and CDR2 FQNEAQ (reference sequence). Trimming took off 5 bases at V and 5 bases at J, with 18 bases between the two ends. The CDR3 region has the DNA TGTGCCAGCAGCCCGATTCGCGCAGGGCTAACTGAAGCTTTCTTT. Its protein is CASSPIRAGLTEAFF.

The chain carries TRBV9 and TRBJ1-2, with a possible D match to TRBD1 (6 bases). The ends were cut back, 0 bases at V and 3 bases at J, with 12 bases in the middle. Looked up from germline, CDR1 is SGDLS and CDR2 is YYNGEE. The CDR3 extends over 15 amino acids. CDR3 sequence reads: CASSVAHDRHYGYTF. As DNA, the CDR3 is TGTGCCAGCAGCGTAGCTCACGACAGGCACTATGGCTACACCTTC.

The table lists this clonotype with a few counts. The chain links TRBV6-5 to TRBJ2-7, with TRBD1 identical over 9 bases. The CDR3 is 14 residues long. Germline CDR1 and CDR2: MNHEY and SVGAGI. V was clipped by 4 bases and J by 3 bases; unmatched bases: 4. CDR3 DNA sequence: TGTGCCAGCAGTTGGGGACAGGGCGACTACGAGCAGTACGTC. Residues: CASSWGQGDYEQYV.

This clonotype was observed a handful of times. V is TRBV20-1 and J is TRBJ2-3, with D maybe TRBD2 (6 bases). With 6 bases removed from V and 6 bases from J, the gap between germline ends came to 22 bases. This CDR3 region has 15 residues. Germline values: CDR1 DFQATT, CDR2 SNEGSKA (reference sequence). The CDR3 region has the DNA TGCAGTGCCCCGGGCTGGGGTGCGGGGTCGGATACGCAGTATTTT. Protein: CSAPGWGAGSDTQYF.

The chain joins TRBV6-5 to TRBJ1-1; D uncertain. The V gene lost 4 bases and the J gene lost 1 base, with 10 bases spanning the gap. CDR3 length: 14 amino acids. CDR1 and CDR2 (germline): MNHEY, SVGAGI. The chain's CDR3 is CASSSIGRNTEAFF. CDR3 DNA sequence: TGTGCCAGCAGTTCGATAGGGAGGAACACTGAAGCTTTCTTT.

This sequence joins TRBV12-3 or TRBV12-4 and TRBJ2-1, with TRBD1 as a possible D gene (6 bases). The CDR3 runs 13 residues. The ends were cut back, 6 bases at V and 4 bases at J, with 10 bases in the middle. CDR3 region: CASSRTVYNEQFF. CDR3 nucleotides: TGTGCCAGCAGCCGGACAGTATACAATGAGCAGTTCTTC.

This clonotype was seen more than once but under ten times. This chain joins TRBV20-1 and TRBJ2-7; 7 nucleotides line up with TRBD1. Germline V gene data show CDR1 as DFQATT and CDR2 as SNEGSKA (reference sequence). The CDR3 runs to 15 residues. Trimming at V came to 3 bases and at J to 0 bases, leaving 8 bases not matched to a gene. CDR3 nucleotide sequence: TGCAGTGCTAGTCCTCAGGGGGTGTCCTCCTACGAGCAGTACTTC. Encoded protein: CSASPQGVSSYEQYF.